A selection of T cell receptor beta chains follows, all from one sample in a study of post-analysis software for immune sequencing data. TCRdb recomputed calls from the PCR reads with MiXCR, one row per CDR3 protein. The table records approximately 630,000 distinct CDR3 sequences, 55% to 70% of them present only once. Sequenced input: blood. The receptor source for this set is a girl aged 2 to 10 with multiple sclerosis. CDR3s leave out the opening cysteine and the closing phenylalanine or tryptophan. Rows may omit the clone size; those that give it use once, few, many or a size class.

NA	TRBV29-1	TRBJ2-3	SGGTGVTDTQY
NA	TRBV5-1	TRBJ2-1	ASSTRVQGRNEQF
NA	TRBV11-3	TRBJ2-1	ASSLEEPAISSYNEQF
NA	TRBV4-2	TRBJ2-1	ASSQLRDNEQF
NA	TRBV9	TRBJ1-2	ASSVGGTNYGYT
NA	TRBV7-2	TRBJ1-5	ASSYTGTDTNQPQH
NA	TRBV18	TRBJ2-1	ASSYQGLVTYNEQF
few	TRBV11-2	TRBJ2-3	ASSFEVAGLSTDTQY
NA	TRBV12-3/TRBV12-4	TRBJ2-3	ASSLVTGGPSDTQY
few	TRBV29-1	TRBJ2-1	SVQLAGGHYNEQF
NA	TRBV6-2/TRBV6-3	TRBJ2-3	ASSWGLASSTDTQY
few	TRBV9	TRBJ2-1	ASSGLAGEEEQF
NA	TRBV7-2	NA	ASSFGGMDEQY
NA	TRBV20-1	TRBJ2-1	SASSGGGSYNEQF
NA	TRBV20-1	TRBJ2-1	SASRNLASYNEQF
NA	TRBV20-1	TRBJ2-3	SASPINSGTDTQY
NA	TRBV10-3	TRBJ2-1	VIRGGNEQF
few	TRBV20-1	TRBJ2-1	SGGLVDEQF
NA	TRBV5-6	TRBJ1-5	ASSLGGRGDGGGNQPQH
NA	TRBV30	TRBJ2-4	AWSVAGDIQY
NA	TRBV5-6	TRBJ2-3	ASSPPTPSTDTQY
NA	TRBV6-5	TRBJ2-6	ASRRLSGANVLT
NA	TRBV4-1	TRBJ2-7	ASSPYRESYEQY
NA	TRBV2	TRBJ1-1	ASRVDRNTEAF
NA	TRBV20-1	TRBJ2-1	SALLAGDSYNEQF